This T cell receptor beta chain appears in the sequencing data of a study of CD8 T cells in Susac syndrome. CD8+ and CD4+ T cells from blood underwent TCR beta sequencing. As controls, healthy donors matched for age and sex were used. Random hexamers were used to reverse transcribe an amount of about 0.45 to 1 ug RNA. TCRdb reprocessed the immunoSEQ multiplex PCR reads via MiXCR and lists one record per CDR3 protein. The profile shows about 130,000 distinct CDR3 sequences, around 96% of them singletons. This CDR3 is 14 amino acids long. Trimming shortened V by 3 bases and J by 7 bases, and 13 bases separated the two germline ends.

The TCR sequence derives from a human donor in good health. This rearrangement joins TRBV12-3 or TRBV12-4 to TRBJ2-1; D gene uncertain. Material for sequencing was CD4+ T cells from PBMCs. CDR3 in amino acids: CASSFGDLGNEQFF. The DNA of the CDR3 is TGTGCCAGCAGTTTTGGGGATTTAGGAAATGAGCAGTTCTTC.